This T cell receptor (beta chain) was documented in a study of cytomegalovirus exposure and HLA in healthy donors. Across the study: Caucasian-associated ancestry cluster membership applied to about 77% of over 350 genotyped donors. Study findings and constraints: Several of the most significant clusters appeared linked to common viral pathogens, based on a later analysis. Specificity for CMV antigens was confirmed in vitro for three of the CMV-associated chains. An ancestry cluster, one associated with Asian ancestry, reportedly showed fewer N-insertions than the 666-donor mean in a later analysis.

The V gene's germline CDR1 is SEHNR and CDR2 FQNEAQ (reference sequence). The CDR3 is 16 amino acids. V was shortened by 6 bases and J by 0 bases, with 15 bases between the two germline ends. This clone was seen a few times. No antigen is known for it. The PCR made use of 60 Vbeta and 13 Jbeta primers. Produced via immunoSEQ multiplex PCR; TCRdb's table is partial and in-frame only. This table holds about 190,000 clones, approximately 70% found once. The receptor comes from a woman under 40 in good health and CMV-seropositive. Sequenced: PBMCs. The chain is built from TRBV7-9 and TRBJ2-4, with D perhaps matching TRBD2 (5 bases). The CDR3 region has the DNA TGTGCCAGCAGTCAAACTAGTTGGCGAGCCAAAAACATTCAGTACTTC. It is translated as CASSQTSWRAKNIQYF.